The rows below give T cell receptor beta chains drawn from one sample of a study of blood T cell repertoires in COVID-19. The protocol was immunoSEQ multiplex PCR, while the TCRdb copy is restricted to in-frame clones and leaves out a portion. The sample has 230,000 or so clones, roughly 90% seen once; the top ten hold roughly 2%. Sequencing was carried out using peripheral blood. The receptors derive from a woman aged 60-75 years with COVID-19, enrolled during active disease. The CDR3 runs from the conserved cysteine through the conserved F or W. A D gene is named only where the DNA matches it firmly. The size field is filled for only some rows; it gives once, few, many or a size class.

>once|TRBV3-1/TRBV3-2|.|TRBJ2-1
TGTGCCAGCAGCCAGGCTTGGTTCAATGAGCAGTTCTTC
CASSQAWFNEQFF
>.|TRBV7-9|.|TRBJ1-3
TGTGCCAGCAGTTCACAGGGAGTAGGTGGAAACACCATATATTTT
CASSSQGVGGNTIYF
>.|TRBV15|.|TRBJ1-3
TGTGCCACCAGCAGAGAAAGGGACTCTAGAAACACCATATATTTT
CATSRERDSRNTIYF
>few|TRBV20-1|.|TRBJ1-1
TGCAGTGCCCAGATGCTCACTGAAGCTTTCTTT
CSAQMLTEAFF
>.|TRBV27|TRBD1|TRBJ1-5
TGTGCCAGCAGTCAGGGACAGCCTGGACAGCCCCAGCATTTT
CASSQGQPGQPQHF
>.|TRBV2|TRBD1|TRBJ1-4
TGTGCCAGCAGTGAATGGACAGGGAATGAAAAACTGTTTTTT
CASSEWTGNEKLFF
>.|TRBV5-3|.|TRBJ1-5
TGTGCCAGAAGCAAAACAGGGTGCGATCAGCCCCAGCATTTT
CARSKTGCDQPQHF
>.|TRBV6-6|.|TRBJ1-4
TGTGCCAGCAGTTCTCGGCGGAGTAATGAAAAACTGTTTTTT
CASSSRRSNEKLFF
>.|TRBV2|.|TRBJ1-2
TGTGCCAGCAGTGAAATGGGTGGTGGACTGGATGGCTACACCTTC
CASSEMGGGLDGYTF
>.|TRBV19|.|TRBJ1-1
TGTGCCAGTACCCTGGGGGCCGGTATTGAAGCTTTCTTT
CASTLGAGIEAFF
>.|TRBV9|.|TRBJ2-7
TGTGCCAGCAGCCCCCGGACAAACTCCTACGAGCAGTACTTC
CASSPRTNSYEQYF
>.|TRBV19|TRBD1|TRBJ2-1
TGTGCCACCCTAAACCGAGGGACAGGGGGTCTTGAGCAGTTCTTC
CATLNRGTGGLEQFF
>.|TRBV19|.|TRBJ2-1
TGTGCCAGTAGTCTCAGTGCTCCGGGAATGGATGAGCAGTTCTTC
CASSLSAPGMDEQFF
>.|TRBV6-2/TRBV6-3|TRBD2|TRBJ2-7
TGTGCCAGCAGCCGGGGGGTTTGGGCTTCCTACGAGCAGTACTTC
CASSRGVWASYEQYF
>.|TRBV9|.|TRBJ1-6
TGTGCCAGCAGCCCCCCTCATTCACCCCTCCACTTT
CASSPPHSPLHF
>.|TRBV4-3|TRBD1|TRBJ1-6
TGCGCCAGCAGCCAAGGGGGACAGGGCCGCTCACCCCTCCACTTT
CASSQGGQGRSPLHF
>.|TRBV7-9|TRBD1|TRBJ1-2
TGTGCCAGCAGCTCAGGGGGACCCTATGGCTACACCTTC
CASSSGGPYGYTF
>.|TRBV7-2|.|TRBJ2-2
TGTGCCAGCAGCTTAGTGGGGGCAAACGGGGAGCTGTTTTTT
CASSLVGANGELFF
>.|TRBV7-3|.|TRBJ2-3
TGTGCCAGCAGCTTAATGGCACTCGGCAGGGGCACAGATACGCAGTATTTT
CASSLMALGRGTDTQYF
>.|TRBV18|TRBD1|TRBJ1-4
TGTGCCAGCTCACCACGGCAGGGGGAGGAAAAACTGTTTTTT
CASSPRQGEEKLFF
>.|TRBV7-9|.|TRBJ1-1
TGTGCCAGCAGCCCCCTGGGGGGGGACACTGAAGCTTTCTTT
CASSPLGGDTEAFF
>.|TRBV6-5|.|TRBJ2-7
TGTGCCAGCAGTTACTCCGGGAGTTCCTACGAGCAGTACTTC
CASSYSGSSYEQYF
>.|TRBV28|TRBD2|TRBJ2-2
TGTGCCAGCAGTTTTCCTAGCGGGGGGGCCTCCGGGGAGCTGTTTTTT
CASSFPSGGASGELFF
>.|TRBV12-5|.|TRBJ1-5
TGTGCTAGTGGTTTGGGGCAGATTAGCAATCAGCCCCAGCATTTT
CASGLGQISNQPQHF
>.|TRBV7-3|TRBD2|TRBJ2-1
TGTGCCAGCAGCAGACGGACTAGCGCCGCTTACAATGAGCAGTTCTTC
CASSRRTSAAYNEQFF